This note documents a single T cell receptor (beta chain) sequence. Its cognate antigen is unknown. This record comes from a study of cytomegalovirus exposure and HLA in healthy donors. V was pared by 2 bases and J by 7 bases, with 5 bases of the junction left unmatched. This CDR3 has 16 amino acids. In germline, CDR1 is SGHNT, CDR2 YENEEA. Using immunoSEQ multiplex PCR, the repertoire was profiled, and TCRdb retains in-frame clones only, with some absent. Of more than 140,000 clones in the sample, approximately 88% are singletons; the top ten hold about 3.5%. General study results and limits: A few chains linked to CMV were shown in vitro to be specific for CMV antigens. Cytomegalovirus status was reportedly diagnosed by the classifier with high sensitivity and specificity. Altogether, 164 TCR beta chains were recorded as cytomegalovirus-associated.

The sequence derives from a woman in her late teens or twenties in good health and CMV-seropositive. The chain couples TRBV11-3 to TRBJ2-2; 12 positions match TRBD2. Sequenced input: PBMCs. CDR3 in DNA: TGTGCCAGCAGCTTACGACTAGCGGGAGCGGGCGGGGAGCTGTTTTTT. It specifies CASSLRLAGAGGELFF.